This T cell receptor beta chain is from a study of regulatory T cells in long-lasting Graves disease. General study findings and limits: Favored usage of TRBV28, TRBJ1-2 and TRBJ2-5 was recorded in persistent disease.

According to the study, TCR beta libraries were built with iRepertoire HTBI primers and CDR3-region Arm-PCR. TCRdb analysed the multiplex PCR reads with MiXCR anew, one entry per CDR3 protein. The profile shows 400,000 to 500,000 distinct CDR3 sequences, around 20% of them singletons. Time point: persistent/refractory GD, antithyroid drugs over 5 years with positive TRAb. RNA from PBMCs was the source of the TCR library. Looked up from germline, CDR1 is MDHEN and CDR2 is SYDVKM. The germline V and J ends were trimmed by 2 bases and 10 bases, with 21 bases remaining between them. The CDR3 has 16 residues. Notes on this clonotype: Its cognate antigen is unknown. A much larger clone differs from this one at a single base, so this may be a read error.

This chain links TRBV28 with TRBJ2-1; D is possibly TRBD2 (5 bases). The material sequenced was peripheral blood mononuclear cells (PBMCs), taken when the disease was refractory, from a patient treated with antithyroid drugs. The receptor was isolated from a female donor with Graves disease. The CDR3 spells CASSLSGERSFYEQFF. The CDR3 DNA sequence: TGTGCCAGCAGTTTAAGTGGGGAGAGATCGTTCTACGAGCAGTTCTTC.